This record covers a single T cell receptor beta chain. In the source study's methods: Amplification with reference gene primers provided the estimates of nucleated cell counts. Method: immunoSEQ multiplex PCR; TCRdb's copy keeps in-frame clones and lacks some. V and J calls and clone size come straight from that table; D and trimming were deduced from the DNA. The repertoire includes 180,000 or so clones, about 82% of them detected once, and 5.6% sits in the top ten. This sample was taken from a study of blood T cell repertoires in COVID-19. Study-level information: Acute and convalescent COVID-19 samples came from the United States, Italy and Spain. In each case, the material was cDNA or gDNA derived from T cells, B-cell-depleted T cells, or PBMCs.

Germline CDR1 SGHVS, CDR2 FQNEAQ. The CDR3 is made up of 18 amino acids. Trimming took 5 bases from V and 6 from J; bases not matched to a gene: 11. The rearrangement links TRBV7-8 to TRBJ2-1, with 15 bases aligning to TRBD2. The sequenced material came from PBMCs or T cells enriched from blood (not recorded which). The sequence derives from a man aged 40-49 years with acute COVID-19. The CDR3 DNA reads as TGTGCCAGCAGCCCACCCATTTGGACTAGCGGGAGGGGCAATGAGCAGTTCTTC. Protein: CASSPPIWTSGRGNEQFF.